The rows below give T cell receptor beta chains drawn from one sample of a study of T cell responses to AZD1222 COVID-19 vaccine. The repertoire was sequenced with immunoSEQ multiplex PCR; TCRdb's copy has only in-frame clones and lacks some. The sample consists of more than 110,000 clones, 80% to 90% of them appearing once. The sequenced sample was peripheral blood, obtained on day 0 of AZD1222 vaccination. The source of these receptors is an adult in good health. CDR3s include the opening cysteine and the closing phenylalanine or tryptophan. The order of the fields is D gene, J gene, clone size, V gene, CDR3 protein, CDR3 DNA. The D gene is left open where the match is weak. For some rows the clone size is stated as once, few or many, or as a class when expanded; others skip it.

d_call: -; j_call: TRBJ2-1; clone_size: -; v_call: TRBV4-2; cdr3_aa: CASSPLDSDNEQFF; cdr3_nt: TGTGCCAGCAGCCCCCTAGACAGCGACAATGAGCAGTTCTTC
d_call: TRBD1; j_call: TRBJ2-7; clone_size: -; v_call: TRBV2; cdr3_aa: CASSADRGFEQYF; cdr3_nt: TGTGCCAGCAGTGCGGACAGGGGGTTCGAGCAGTACTTC
d_call: -; j_call: TRBJ1-5; clone_size: -; v_call: TRBV6-5; cdr3_aa: CASSRNSNQPQHF; cdr3_nt: TGTGCCAGCAGTCGTAATAGCAATCAGCCCCAGCATTTT
d_call: -; j_call: TRBJ1-6; clone_size: -; v_call: TRBV24-1; cdr3_aa: CATSEGVGSPLHF; cdr3_nt: TGTGCCACCAGTGAGGGGGTCGGATCACCCCTCCACTTT
d_call: -; j_call: TRBJ1-1; clone_size: -; v_call: TRBV30; cdr3_aa: CAWSRTEAFF; cdr3_nt: TGTGCCTGGAGTCGAACTGAAGCTTTCTTT
d_call: TRBD2; j_call: TRBJ2-5; clone_size: -; v_call: TRBV6-5; cdr3_aa: CASKRPSGQETQYF; cdr3_nt: TGTGCCAGCAAGCGGCCTAGCGGCCAAGAGACCCAGTACTTC
d_call: -; j_call: TRBJ1-5; clone_size: -; v_call: TRBV7-2; cdr3_aa: CASSLQPGHQPQHF; cdr3_nt: TGTGCCAGCAGCTTACAGCCAGGTCATCAGCCCCAGCATTTT
d_call: TRBD1; j_call: TRBJ2-1; clone_size: -; v_call: TRBV15; cdr3_aa: CATRQTGDSYNEQFF; cdr3_nt: TGTGCCACCAGACAGACAGGGGACTCCTACAATGAGCAGTTCTTC
d_call: -; j_call: TRBJ2-5; clone_size: -; v_call: TRBV4-1; cdr3_aa: CASSLSQETQYF; cdr3_nt: TGCGCCAGCAGCCTATCCCAAGAGACCCAGTACTTC
d_call: -; j_call: TRBJ1-1; clone_size: -; v_call: TRBV6-5; cdr3_aa: CASSYPGGHGVEAFF; cdr3_nt: TGTGCCAGCAGTTACCCGGGGGGACACGGAGTTGAAGCTTTCTTT
d_call: TRBD1; j_call: TRBJ1-2; clone_size: -; v_call: TRBV29-1; cdr3_aa: CSVVARGPGYTF; cdr3_nt: TGCAGCGTTGTAGCCAGGGGGCCTGGCTACACCTTC
d_call: TRBD1; j_call: TRBJ2-2; clone_size: -; v_call: TRBV9; cdr3_aa: CASSKDRGTGELFF; cdr3_nt: TGTGCCAGCAGCAAAGACAGGGGCACCGGGGAGCTGTTTTTT
d_call: TRBD1; j_call: TRBJ1-4; clone_size: -; v_call: TRBV28; cdr3_aa: CASSWAGGAEKLFF; cdr3_nt: TGTGCCAGCAGTTGGGCAGGGGGCGCAGAAAAACTGTTTTTT
d_call: -; j_call: TRBJ1-1; clone_size: -; v_call: TRBV5-1; cdr3_aa: CASSLKGDHTEAFF; cdr3_nt: TGCGCCAGCAGCTTGAAGGGCGATCACACTGAAGCTTTCTTT
d_call: TRBD2; j_call: TRBJ2-7; clone_size: -; v_call: TRBV28; cdr3_aa: CASSASGLAVHEQYF; cdr3_nt: TGTGCCAGCAGTGCCTCGGGACTAGCTGTCCACGAGCAGTACTTC
d_call: -; j_call: TRBJ2-7; clone_size: few; v_call: TRBV3-1/TRBV3-2; cdr3_aa: CASSQGRGQQYF; cdr3_nt: TGTGCCAGCAGCCAAGGGCGCGGACAGCAGTACTTC
d_call: TRBD2; j_call: TRBJ2-5; clone_size: few; v_call: TRBV7-2; cdr3_aa: CASSSRTSGIFGETQYF; cdr3_nt: TGTGCCAGCAGCTCACGGACTAGCGGGATATTCGGAGAGACCCAGTACTTC
d_call: TRBD1; j_call: TRBJ1-3; clone_size: -; v_call: TRBV7-9; cdr3_aa: CASSTGASGNTIYF; cdr3_nt: TGTGCCAGCAGCACAGGGGCCTCTGGAAACACCATATATTTT
d_call: -; j_call: TRBJ1-1; clone_size: -; v_call: TRBV9; cdr3_aa: CASSVVSGNTEAFF; cdr3_nt: TGTGCCAGCAGCGTAGTATCCGGGAACACTGAAGCTTTCTTT
d_call: TRBD1; j_call: TRBJ1-1; clone_size: -; v_call: TRBV5-1; cdr3_aa: CASSFGTVFTEAFF; cdr3_nt: TGCGCCAGCAGCTTCGGGACAGTGTTCACTGAAGCTTTCTTT
d_call: -; j_call: TRBJ1-3; clone_size: -; v_call: TRBV5-4; cdr3_aa: CASSFGGNTIYF; cdr3_nt: TGTGCCAGCAGCTTCGGGGGAAACACCATATATTTT
d_call: TRBD1; j_call: TRBJ1-4; clone_size: -; v_call: TRBV5-6; cdr3_aa: CASSPGTAATNEKLFF; cdr3_nt: TGTGCCAGCAGCCCCGGGACAGCCGCAACTAATGAAAAACTGTTTTTT
d_call: TRBD2; j_call: TRBJ2-3; clone_size: once; v_call: TRBV10-1; cdr3_aa: CASLTSGGLTDTQYF; cdr3_nt: TGCGCCAGCCTCACTAGCGGGGGCCTCACAGATACGCAGTATTTT
d_call: -; j_call: TRBJ2-1; clone_size: -; v_call: TRBV6-4; cdr3_aa: CASSDSLRSTVQFF; cdr3_nt: TGTGCCAGCAGTGACTCCCTCCGGAGTACTGTGCAGTTCTTC
d_call: -; j_call: TRBJ1-2; clone_size: few; v_call: TRBV16; cdr3_aa: CASSQSPGAYGYTF; cdr3_nt: TGTGCCAGCAGCCAATCCCCGGGGGCCTATGGCTACACCTTC
d_call: -; j_call: TRBJ2-7; clone_size: -; v_call: TRBV3-1/TRBV3-2; cdr3_aa: CASSPGTPAGSSEQYF; cdr3_nt: TGTGCCAGCAGCCCGGGGACTCCCGCAGGGTCCTCCGAGCAGTACTTC
d_call: -; j_call: TRBJ1-1; clone_size: once; v_call: TRBV14; cdr3_aa: CASSQEGNSVPNTEAFF; cdr3_nt: TGTGCCAGCAGCCAAGAGGGGAACTCGGTACCGAACACTGAAGCTTTCTTT
d_call: TRBD2; j_call: TRBJ2-2; clone_size: -; v_call: TRBV6-6; cdr3_aa: CASWREGWTGELFF; cdr3_nt: TGTGCCAGCTGGCGGGAGGGTTGGACCGGGGAGCTGTTTTTT
d_call: -; j_call: TRBJ1-2; clone_size: -; v_call: TRBV5-1; cdr3_aa: CASSLTGVDNPGYTF; cdr3_nt: TGCGCCAGCAGCTTAACCGGGGTCGACAACCCTGGCTACACCTTC
d_call: -; j_call: TRBJ2-3; clone_size: -; v_call: TRBV5-6; cdr3_aa: CASSLEQGLDTQYF; cdr3_nt: TGTGCCAGCAGCCTTGAGCAGGGTTTAGATACGCAGTATTTT
d_call: -; j_call: TRBJ1-1; clone_size: -; v_call: TRBV20-1; cdr3_aa: CSAFREGSAFF; cdr3_nt: TGCAGTGCTTTCAGGGAAGGGAGTGCTTTCTTT
d_call: -; j_call: TRBJ1-2; clone_size: few; v_call: TRBV19; cdr3_aa: CASIGQLGDYGYTF; cdr3_nt: TGTGCCAGTATAGGACAGCTGGGGGACTATGGCTACACCTTC
d_call: -; j_call: TRBJ1-2; clone_size: -; v_call: TRBV5-6; cdr3_aa: CASSLAGGGGYGYTF; cdr3_nt: TGTGCCAGCAGCTTGGCCGGCGGGGGAGGCTATGGCTACACCTTC
d_call: -; j_call: TRBJ1-2; clone_size: -; v_call: TRBV6-5; cdr3_aa: CASSYPRGDGGYGYTF; cdr3_nt: TGTGCCAGCAGTTACCCCCGTGGGGACGGTGGTTATGGCTACACCTTC
d_call: -; j_call: TRBJ2-5; clone_size: -; v_call: TRBV9; cdr3_aa: CASSAGPWETQYF; cdr3_nt: TGTGCCAGCAGCGCAGGGCCCTGGGAGACCCAGTACTTC
d_call: TRBD1; j_call: TRBJ2-7; clone_size: -; v_call: TRBV5-4; cdr3_aa: CASSTFRDRTYEQYF; cdr3_nt: TGTGCCAGCAGCACCTTCCGGGACAGAACCTACGAGCAGTACTTC
d_call: TRBD1; j_call: TRBJ2-2; clone_size: -; v_call: TRBV6-5; cdr3_aa: CASRLQGFTGELFF; cdr3_nt: TGTGCCAGCAGGCTACAGGGGTTCACCGGGGAGCTGTTTTTT
d_call: -; j_call: TRBJ1-1; clone_size: -; v_call: TRBV19; cdr3_aa: CASSIARHEAFF; cdr3_nt: TGTGCCAGTAGTATAGCCCGCCATGAAGCTTTCTTT
d_call: -; j_call: TRBJ1-2; clone_size: -; v_call: TRBV24-1; cdr3_aa: CATIRTVYGYTF; cdr3_nt: TGTGCCACCATTAGGACGGTCTATGGCTACACCTTC
d_call: -; j_call: TRBJ2-4; clone_size: -; v_call: TRBV28; cdr3_aa: CASSSGARGNIQYF; cdr3_nt: TGTGCCAGCAGTTCGGGGGCTCGGGGCAACATTCAGTACTTC
d_call: -; j_call: TRBJ1-1; clone_size: -; v_call: TRBV10-3; cdr3_aa: CAISGGDTEAFF; cdr3_nt: TGTGCCATCAGTGGGGGGGACACTGAAGCTTTCTTT
d_call: -; j_call: TRBJ2-1; clone_size: -; v_call: TRBV5-1; cdr3_aa: CASMVIGRIEQFF; cdr3_nt: TGCGCCAGCATGGTTATCGGGCGAATTGAGCAGTTCTTC
d_call: -; j_call: TRBJ2-2; clone_size: -; v_call: TRBV6-5; cdr3_aa: CASTQQASVGGELFF; cdr3_nt: TGTGCCAGCACCCAGCAGGCCTCGGTGGGGGGGGAGCTGTTTTTT
d_call: -; j_call: TRBJ2-1; clone_size: -; v_call: TRBV14; cdr3_aa: CASSQDAAVYNEQFF; cdr3_nt: TGTGCCAGCAGCCAAGATGCGGCAGTCTACAATGAGCAGTTCTTC
d_call: TRBD2; j_call: TRBJ2-7; clone_size: few; v_call: TRBV3-1/TRBV3-2; cdr3_aa: CASTPRASGGYEQYF; cdr3_nt: TGTGCCAGCACCCCACGGGCTAGCGGAGGTTACGAGCAGTACTTC
d_call: -; j_call: TRBJ1-2; clone_size: -; v_call: TRBV21-1; cdr3_aa: CASSNERPRGYTF; cdr3_nt: TGTGCCAGCAGCAATGAACGTCCCCGGGGCTACACCTTC
d_call: -; j_call: TRBJ2-7; clone_size: -; v_call: TRBV7-8; cdr3_aa: CASSSNQGTYEQYF; cdr3_nt: TGTGCCAGCAGCTCGAACCAGGGGACCTACGAGCAGTACTTC
d_call: -; j_call: TRBJ1-1; clone_size: -; v_call: TRBV30; cdr3_aa: CAWSWVVGMNTEAFF; cdr3_nt: TGTGCCTGGAGTTGGGTAGTCGGGATGAACACTGAAGCTTTCTTT
d_call: -; j_call: TRBJ1-4; clone_size: few; v_call: TRBV9; cdr3_aa: CASSMSGGINEKLFF; cdr3_nt: TGTGCCAGCAGCATGTCGGGGGGGATCAATGAAAAACTGTTTTTT
d_call: -; j_call: TRBJ1-1; clone_size: few; v_call: TRBV5-1; cdr3_aa: CASSTDTLNTEAFF; cdr3_nt: TGCGCCAGCAGCACGGACACCTTGAACACTGAAGCTTTCTTT
d_call: TRBD1; j_call: TRBJ1-2; clone_size: -; v_call: TRBV6-1; cdr3_aa: CASSEVHSGTGGGYTF; cdr3_nt: TGTGCCAGCAGTGAAGTCCACTCCGGGACAGGGGGTGGCTACACCTTC
d_call: -; j_call: TRBJ1-1; clone_size: -; v_call: TRBV10-1; cdr3_aa: CASRATEYTEAFF; cdr3_nt: TGCGCCAGCAGAGCGACAGAATACACTGAAGCTTTCTTT
d_call: -; j_call: TRBJ1-1; clone_size: -; v_call: TRBV12-3/TRBV12-4; cdr3_aa: CASSLENTEAFF; cdr3_nt: TGTGCCAGCAGTTTAGAGAACACTGAAGCTTTCTTT
d_call: TRBD2; j_call: TRBJ2-2; clone_size: -; v_call: TRBV5-1; cdr3_aa: CASSLATSGGPGELFF; cdr3_nt: TGCGCCAGCAGCTTGGCGACTAGCGGGGGGCCCGGGGAGCTGTTTTTT
d_call: TRBD1; j_call: TRBJ1-6; clone_size: -; v_call: TRBV10-3; cdr3_aa: CAISLGTGVSPLHF; cdr3_nt: TGTGCCATCAGCCTCGGGACAGGGGTTTCACCCCTCCACTTT
d_call: -; j_call: TRBJ1-1; clone_size: -; v_call: TRBV6-6; cdr3_aa: CATREEGAEAFF; cdr3_nt: TGTGCCACGCGGGAGGAGGGTGCTGAAGCTTTCTTT
d_call: TRBD1; j_call: TRBJ1-1; clone_size: -; v_call: TRBV20-1; cdr3_aa: CSASRGHERAFF; cdr3_nt: TGCAGTGCTAGTAGGGGGCACGAGAGGGCTTTCTTT
d_call: -; j_call: TRBJ1-5; clone_size: -; v_call: TRBV6-8; cdr3_aa: CASSYFQGKGNQPQHF; cdr3_nt: TGTGCCAGCAGTTACTTCCAGGGCAAGGGCAATCAGCCCCAGCATTTT
d_call: TRBD2; j_call: TRBJ2-7; clone_size: -; v_call: TRBV10-2; cdr3_aa: CASSQTSGRASSYEQYF; cdr3_nt: TGCGCCAGCAGTCAGACTAGCGGGAGGGCGAGCTCCTACGAGCAGTACTTC